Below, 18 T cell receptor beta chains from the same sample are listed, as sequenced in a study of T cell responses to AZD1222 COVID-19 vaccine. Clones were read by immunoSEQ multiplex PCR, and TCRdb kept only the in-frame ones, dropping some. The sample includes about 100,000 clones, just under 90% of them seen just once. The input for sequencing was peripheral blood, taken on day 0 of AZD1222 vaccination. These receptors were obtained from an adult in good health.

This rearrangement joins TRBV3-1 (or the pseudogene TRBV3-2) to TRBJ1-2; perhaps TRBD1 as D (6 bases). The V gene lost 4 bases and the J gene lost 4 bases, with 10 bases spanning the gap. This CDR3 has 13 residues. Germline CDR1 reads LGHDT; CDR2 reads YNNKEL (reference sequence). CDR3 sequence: CASSRGGTYGYTF. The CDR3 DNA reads TGTGCCAGCAGCCGGGGGGGCACCTATGGCTACACCTTC.

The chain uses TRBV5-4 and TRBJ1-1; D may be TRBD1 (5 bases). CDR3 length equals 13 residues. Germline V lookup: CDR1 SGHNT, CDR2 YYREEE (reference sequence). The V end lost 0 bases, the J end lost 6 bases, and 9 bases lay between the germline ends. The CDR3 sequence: CASSLDRIAEAFF. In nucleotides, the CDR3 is TGTGCCAGCAGCTTGGACAGGATCGCTGAAGCTTTCTTT. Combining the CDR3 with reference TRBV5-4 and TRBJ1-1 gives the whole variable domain ETGVTQSPTHLIKTRGQQVTLRCSSQSGHNTVSWYQQALGQGPQFIFQYYREEENGRGNFPPRFSGLQFPNYSSELNVNALELDDSALYLCASSLDRIAEAFFGQGTRLTVV.

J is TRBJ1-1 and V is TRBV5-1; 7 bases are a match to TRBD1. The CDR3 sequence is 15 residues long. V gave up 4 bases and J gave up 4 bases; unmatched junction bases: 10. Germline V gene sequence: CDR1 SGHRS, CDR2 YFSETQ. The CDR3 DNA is TGCGCCAGCAGCACAGTATTAGGGGGCGGCACTGAAGCTTTCTTT. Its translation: CASSTVLGGGTEAFF. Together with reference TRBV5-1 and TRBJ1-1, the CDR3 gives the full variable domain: KAGVTQTPRYLIKTRGQQVTLSCSPISGHRSVSWYQQTPGQGLQFLFEYFSETQRNKGNFPGRFSGRQFSNSRSEMNVSTLELGDSALYLCASSTVLGGGTEAFFGQGTRLTVV.

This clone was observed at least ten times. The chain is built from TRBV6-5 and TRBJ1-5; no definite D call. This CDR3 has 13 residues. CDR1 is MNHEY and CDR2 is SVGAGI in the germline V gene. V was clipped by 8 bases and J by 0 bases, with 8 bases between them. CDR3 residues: CASADLSNQPQHF. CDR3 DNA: TGTGCCAGCGCGGACCTTAGCAATCAGCCCCAGCATTTT.

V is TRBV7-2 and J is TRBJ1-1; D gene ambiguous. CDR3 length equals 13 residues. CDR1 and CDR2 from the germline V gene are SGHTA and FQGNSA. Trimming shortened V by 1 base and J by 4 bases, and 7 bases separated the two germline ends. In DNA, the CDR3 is TGTGCCAGCAGCTTAGAGTGGGGCACTGAAGCTTTCTTT. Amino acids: CASSLEWGTEAFF.

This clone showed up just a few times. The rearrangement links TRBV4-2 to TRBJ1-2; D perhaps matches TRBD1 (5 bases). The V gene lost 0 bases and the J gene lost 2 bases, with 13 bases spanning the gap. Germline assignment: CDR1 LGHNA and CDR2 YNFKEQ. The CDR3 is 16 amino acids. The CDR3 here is CASSQEVQGGNYGYTF. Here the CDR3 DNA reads TGTGCCAGCAGCCAAGAAGTTCAGGGAGGGAACTATGGCTACACCTTC.

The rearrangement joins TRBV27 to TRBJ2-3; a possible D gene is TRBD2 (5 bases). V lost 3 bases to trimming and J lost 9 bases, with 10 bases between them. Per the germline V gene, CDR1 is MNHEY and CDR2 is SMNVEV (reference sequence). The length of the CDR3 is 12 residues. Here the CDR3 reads CASSLGGPTQYF. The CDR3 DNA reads TGTGCCAGCAGTTTGGGCGGGCCCACGCAGTATTTT.

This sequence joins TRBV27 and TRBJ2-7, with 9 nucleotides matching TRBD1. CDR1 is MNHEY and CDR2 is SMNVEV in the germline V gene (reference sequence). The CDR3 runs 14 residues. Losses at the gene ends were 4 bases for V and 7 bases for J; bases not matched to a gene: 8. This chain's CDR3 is CASSSRTGAGEQYF. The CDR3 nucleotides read TGTGCCAGCAGTTCAAGGACAGGGGCTGGAGAGCAGTACTTC.

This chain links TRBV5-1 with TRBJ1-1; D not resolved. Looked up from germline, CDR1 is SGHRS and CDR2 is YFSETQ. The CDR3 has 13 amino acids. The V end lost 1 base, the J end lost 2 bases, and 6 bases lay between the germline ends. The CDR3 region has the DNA TGCGCCAGCAGCTTGCCAGCCAACACTGAAGCTTTCTTT. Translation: CASSLPANTEAFF.

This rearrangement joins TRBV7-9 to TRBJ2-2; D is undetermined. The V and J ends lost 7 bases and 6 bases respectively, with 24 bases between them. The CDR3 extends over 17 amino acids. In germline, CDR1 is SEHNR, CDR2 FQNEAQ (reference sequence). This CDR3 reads CASTLSPARARAGELFF. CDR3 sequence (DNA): TGTGCCAGCACCCTCTCCCCGGCTAGGGCTAGAGCCGGGGAGCTGTTTTTT.

For the CDR3, the DNA is TGTGCCAGCAGCTTCCGAGGACTAGCGTCCGATGAGCAGTTCTTC. It translates to CASSFRGLASDEQFF. The chain links TRBV5-6 to TRBJ2-1, with 9 nucleotides matching TRBD2. The CDR3 has 15 amino acids. V lost 2 bases, J lost 8 bases, and 8 bases stayed unmatched. Looked up from germline, CDR1 is SGHDT and CDR2 is YYEEEE. The full variable domain, rest sourced from reference TRBV5-6 and TRBJ2-1, is DAGVTQSPTHLIKTRGQQVTLRCSPKSGHDTVSWYQQALGQGPQFIFQYYEEEERQRGNFPDRFSGHQFPNYSSELNVNALLLGDSALYLCASSFRGLASDEQFFGPGTRLTVL.

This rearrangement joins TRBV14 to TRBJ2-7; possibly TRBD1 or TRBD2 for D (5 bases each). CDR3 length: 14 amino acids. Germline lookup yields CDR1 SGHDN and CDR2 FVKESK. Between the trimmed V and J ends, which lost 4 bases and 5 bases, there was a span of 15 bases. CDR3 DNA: TGTGCCAGCAGCCCCAACATCCGGGGCGACGAGCAGTACTTC. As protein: CASSPNIRGDEQYF.

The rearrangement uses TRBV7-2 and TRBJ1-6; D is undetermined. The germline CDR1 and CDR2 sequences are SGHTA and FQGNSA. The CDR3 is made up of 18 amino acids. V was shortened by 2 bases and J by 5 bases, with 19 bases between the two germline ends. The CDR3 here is CASSLLGSRTTNNSPLHF. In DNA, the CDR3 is TGTGCCAGCAGCTTATTGGGGAGTAGAACTACAAATAATTCACCCCTCCACTTT.

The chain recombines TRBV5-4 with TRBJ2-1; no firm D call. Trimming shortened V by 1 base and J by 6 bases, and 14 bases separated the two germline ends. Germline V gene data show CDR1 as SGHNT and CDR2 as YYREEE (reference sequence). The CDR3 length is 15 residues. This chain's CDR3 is CASSLRLNSGNEQFF. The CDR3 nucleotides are TGTGCCAGCAGCTTGAGGCTGAATTCGGGCAATGAGCAGTTCTTC.

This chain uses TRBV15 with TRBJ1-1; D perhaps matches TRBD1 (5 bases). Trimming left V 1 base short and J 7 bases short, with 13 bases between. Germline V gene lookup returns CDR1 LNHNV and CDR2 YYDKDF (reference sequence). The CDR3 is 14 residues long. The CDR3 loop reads CATSRGGSRGEAFF. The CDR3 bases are TGTGCCACCAGCAGAGGGGGGTCGCGGGGTGAAGCTTTCTTT.

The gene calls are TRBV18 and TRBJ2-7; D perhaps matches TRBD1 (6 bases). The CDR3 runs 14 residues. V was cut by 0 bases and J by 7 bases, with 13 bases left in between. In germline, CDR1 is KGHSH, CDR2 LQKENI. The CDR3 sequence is CASSPPGAAIEQYF. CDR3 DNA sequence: TGTGCCAGCTCACCACCGGGGGCAGCAATAGAGCAGTACTTC.

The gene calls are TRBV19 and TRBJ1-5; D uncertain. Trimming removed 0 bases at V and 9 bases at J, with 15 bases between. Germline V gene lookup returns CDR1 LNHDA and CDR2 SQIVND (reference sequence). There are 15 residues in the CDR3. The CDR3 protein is CASSIDQGSGGPQHF. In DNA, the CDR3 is TGTGCCAGTAGTATAGATCAAGGGTCCGGTGGGCCCCAGCATTTT.

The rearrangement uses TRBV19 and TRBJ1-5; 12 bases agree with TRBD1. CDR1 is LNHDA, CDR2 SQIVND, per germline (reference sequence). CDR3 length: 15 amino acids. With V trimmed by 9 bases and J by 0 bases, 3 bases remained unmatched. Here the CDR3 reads CASRDRGLSNQPQHF. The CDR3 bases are TGTGCCAGCCGGGACAGGGGGCTTAGCAATCAGCCCCAGCATTTT.